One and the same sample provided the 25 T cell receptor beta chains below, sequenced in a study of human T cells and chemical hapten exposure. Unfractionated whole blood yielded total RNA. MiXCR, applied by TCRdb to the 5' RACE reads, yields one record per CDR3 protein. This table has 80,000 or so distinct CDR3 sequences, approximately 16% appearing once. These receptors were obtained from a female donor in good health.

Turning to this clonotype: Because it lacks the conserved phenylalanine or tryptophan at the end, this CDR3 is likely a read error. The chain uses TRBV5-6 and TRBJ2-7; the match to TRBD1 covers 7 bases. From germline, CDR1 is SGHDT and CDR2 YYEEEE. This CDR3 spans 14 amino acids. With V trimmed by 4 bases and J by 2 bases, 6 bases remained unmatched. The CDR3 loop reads CASSPPGQTYEQYL. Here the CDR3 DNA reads TGTGCCAGCAGCCCTCCGGGACAGACCTACGAGCAGTACTTA.

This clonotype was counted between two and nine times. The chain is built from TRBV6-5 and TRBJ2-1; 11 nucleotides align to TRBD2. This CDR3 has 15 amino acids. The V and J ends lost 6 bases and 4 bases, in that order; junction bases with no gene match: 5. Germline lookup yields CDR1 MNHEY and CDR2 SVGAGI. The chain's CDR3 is CASRNSGGAYNEQFF. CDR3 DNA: TGTGCCAGCAGGAATAGCGGGGGGGCTTACAATGAGCAGTTCTTC.

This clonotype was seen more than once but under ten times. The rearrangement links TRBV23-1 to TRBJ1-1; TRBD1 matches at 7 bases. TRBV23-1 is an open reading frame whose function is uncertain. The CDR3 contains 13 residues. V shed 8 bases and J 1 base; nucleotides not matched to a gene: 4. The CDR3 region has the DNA TGCGCCAGCCTCCGGACAGGGAACACTGAAGCTTTCTTT. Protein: CASLRTGNTEAFF.

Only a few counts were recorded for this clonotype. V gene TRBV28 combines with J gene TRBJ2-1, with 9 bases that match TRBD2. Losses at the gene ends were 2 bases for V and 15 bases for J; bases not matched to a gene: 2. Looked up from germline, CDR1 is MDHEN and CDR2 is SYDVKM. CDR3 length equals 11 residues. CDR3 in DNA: TGTGCCAGCAGTTTAAGCGGGAGGCCGTTCTTC. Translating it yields CASSLSGRPFF.

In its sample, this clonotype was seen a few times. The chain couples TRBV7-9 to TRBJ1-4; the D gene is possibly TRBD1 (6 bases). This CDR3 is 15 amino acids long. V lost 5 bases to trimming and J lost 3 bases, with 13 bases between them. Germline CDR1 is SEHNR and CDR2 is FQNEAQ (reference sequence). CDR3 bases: TGTGCCAGCAGCCCTACAGGGAGGGCTAATGAAAAACTGTTTTTT. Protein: CASSPTGRANEKLFF.

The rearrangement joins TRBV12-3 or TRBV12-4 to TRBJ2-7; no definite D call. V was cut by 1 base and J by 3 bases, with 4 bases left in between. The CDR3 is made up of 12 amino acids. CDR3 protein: CASSLDDYEQYF. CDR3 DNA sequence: TGTGCCAGCAGTTTAGACGACTACGAGCAGTACTTC.

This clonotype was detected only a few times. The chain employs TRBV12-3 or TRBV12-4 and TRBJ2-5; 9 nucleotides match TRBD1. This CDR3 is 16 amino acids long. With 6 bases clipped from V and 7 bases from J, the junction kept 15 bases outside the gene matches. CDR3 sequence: CASRPEHRDRDPTQYF. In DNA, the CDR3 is TGTGCCAGCAGACCCGAGCACCGGGACAGGGACCCGACCCAGTACTTC.

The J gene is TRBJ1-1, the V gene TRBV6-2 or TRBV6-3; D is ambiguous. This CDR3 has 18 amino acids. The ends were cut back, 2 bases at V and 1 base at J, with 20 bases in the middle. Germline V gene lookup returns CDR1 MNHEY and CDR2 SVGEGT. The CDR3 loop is CASSYRGLVLGGNTEAFF. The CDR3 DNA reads TGTGCCAGCAGTTACCGAGGCCTCGTGTTGGGAGGGAACACTGAAGCTTTCTTT.

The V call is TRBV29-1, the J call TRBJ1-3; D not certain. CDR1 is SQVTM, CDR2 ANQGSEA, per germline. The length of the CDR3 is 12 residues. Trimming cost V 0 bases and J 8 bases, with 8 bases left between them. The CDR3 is CSVEDRGDTIYF. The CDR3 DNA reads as TGCAGCGTTGAAGATCGGGGAGACACCATATATTTT.

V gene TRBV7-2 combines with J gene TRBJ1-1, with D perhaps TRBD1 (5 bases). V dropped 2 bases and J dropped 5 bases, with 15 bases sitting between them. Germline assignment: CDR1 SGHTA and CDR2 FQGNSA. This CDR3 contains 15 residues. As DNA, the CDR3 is TGTGCCAGCAGCTTAAAAGGCGGGACGGGGACTGAAGCTTTCTTT. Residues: CASSLKGGTGTEAFF.

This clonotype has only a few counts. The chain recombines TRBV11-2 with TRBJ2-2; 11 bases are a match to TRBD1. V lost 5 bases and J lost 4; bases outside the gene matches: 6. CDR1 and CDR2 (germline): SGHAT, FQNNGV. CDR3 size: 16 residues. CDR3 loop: CASSAAGTGGTGELFF. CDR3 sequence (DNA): TGTGCCAGCAGCGCAGCCGGGACAGGGGGCACCGGGGAGCTGTTTTTT.

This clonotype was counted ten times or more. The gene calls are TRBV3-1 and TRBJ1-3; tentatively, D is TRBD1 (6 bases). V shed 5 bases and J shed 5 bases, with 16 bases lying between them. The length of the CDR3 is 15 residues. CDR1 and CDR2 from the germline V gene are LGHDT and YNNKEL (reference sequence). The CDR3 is CASSFGTQTRNTIYF. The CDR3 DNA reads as TGTGCCAGCAGCTTTGGGACACAAACAAGAAACACCATATATTTT.

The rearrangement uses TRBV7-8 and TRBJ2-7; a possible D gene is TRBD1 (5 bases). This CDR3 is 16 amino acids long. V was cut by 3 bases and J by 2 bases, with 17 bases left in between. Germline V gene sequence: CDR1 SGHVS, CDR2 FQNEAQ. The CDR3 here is CASSLVQGLRPYEQYF. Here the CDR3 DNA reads TGTGCCAGCAGCTTGGTTCAGGGCCTTCGCCCCTACGAGCAGTACTTC.

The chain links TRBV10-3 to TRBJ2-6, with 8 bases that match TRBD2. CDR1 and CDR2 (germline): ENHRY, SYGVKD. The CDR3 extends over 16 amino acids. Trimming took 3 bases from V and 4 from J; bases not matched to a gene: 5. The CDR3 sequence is CAISDSGTTGANVLTF. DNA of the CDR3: TGTGCCATCAGTGATAGCGGGACGACAGGGGCCAACGTCCTGACTTTC.

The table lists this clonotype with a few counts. CDR3 protein: CSASLGEEKLFF. CDR3 in DNA: TGCAGTGCTAGCTTGGGAGAAGAAAAACTGTTTTTT. The chain links TRBV20-1 to TRBJ1-4; D uncertain. Germline lookup yields CDR1 DFQATT and CDR2 SNEGSKA (reference sequence). V lost 3 bases, J lost 8 bases, and 10 bases lay in between. The CDR3 is made up of 12 amino acids.

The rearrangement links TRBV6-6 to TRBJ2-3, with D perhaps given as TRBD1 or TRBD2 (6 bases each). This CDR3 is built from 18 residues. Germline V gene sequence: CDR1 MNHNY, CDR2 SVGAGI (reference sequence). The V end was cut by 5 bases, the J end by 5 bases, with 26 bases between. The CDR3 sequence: CASSQKGFGGPFQDTQYF. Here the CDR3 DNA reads TGTGCCAGCAGTCAAAAGGGCTTCGGGGGCCCATTTCAAGATACGCAGTATTTT.

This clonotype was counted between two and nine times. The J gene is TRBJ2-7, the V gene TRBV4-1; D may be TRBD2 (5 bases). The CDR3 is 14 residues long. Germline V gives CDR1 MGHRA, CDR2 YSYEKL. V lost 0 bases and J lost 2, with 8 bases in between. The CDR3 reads CASSQDAGAYEQYF. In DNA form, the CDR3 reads TGCGCCAGCAGCCAAGACGCCGGGGCCTACGAGCAGTACTTC.

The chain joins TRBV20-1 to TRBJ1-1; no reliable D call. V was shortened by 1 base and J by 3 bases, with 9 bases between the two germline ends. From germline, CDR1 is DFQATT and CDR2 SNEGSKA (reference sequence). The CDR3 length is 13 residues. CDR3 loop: CSARGDRDTEAFF. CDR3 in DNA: TGCAGTGCTAGAGGGGATAGGGACACTGAAGCTTTCTTT.

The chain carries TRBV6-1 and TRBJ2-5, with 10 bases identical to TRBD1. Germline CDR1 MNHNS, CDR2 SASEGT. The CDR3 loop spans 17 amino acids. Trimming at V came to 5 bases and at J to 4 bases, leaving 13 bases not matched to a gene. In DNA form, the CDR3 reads TGTGCCAGCAGTTCTCGGACAGGGGGAGGTTTAGGAGAGACCCAGTACTTC. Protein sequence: CASSSRTGGGLGETQYF.

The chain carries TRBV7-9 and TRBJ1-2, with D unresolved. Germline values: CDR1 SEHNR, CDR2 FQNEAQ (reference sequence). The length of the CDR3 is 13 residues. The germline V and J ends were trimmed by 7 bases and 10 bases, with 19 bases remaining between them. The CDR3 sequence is CASTQNGVGVYTF. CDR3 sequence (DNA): TGTGCCAGCACCCAGAATGGGGTCGGGGTCTACACCTTC.

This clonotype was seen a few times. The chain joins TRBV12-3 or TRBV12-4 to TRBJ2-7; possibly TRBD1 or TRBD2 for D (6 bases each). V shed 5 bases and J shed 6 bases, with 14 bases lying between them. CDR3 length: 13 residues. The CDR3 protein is CASSLIQGGEQYF. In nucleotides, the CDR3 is TGTGCCAGCAGTCTGATACAGGGAGGCGAGCAGTACTTC.

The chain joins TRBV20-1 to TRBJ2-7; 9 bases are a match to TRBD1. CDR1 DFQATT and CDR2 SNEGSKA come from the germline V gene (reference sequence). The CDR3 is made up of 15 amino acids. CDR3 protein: CNSLPSGDRDTEQYF. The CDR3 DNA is TGCAATTCCCTGCCAAGTGGGGACAGGGATACCGAGCAGTACTTC.

In DNA, the CDR3 is TGCAGTGTGGGGATCGGGAATCAGCCCCAGCATTTT. It codes for CSVGIGNQPQHF. The rearrangement links TRBV20-1 to TRBJ1-5, with D unresolved. V lost 7 bases, J lost 4 bases, and 11 bases lay in between. CDR3 length equals 12 residues. Germline values: CDR1 DFQATT, CDR2 SNEGSKA (reference sequence).

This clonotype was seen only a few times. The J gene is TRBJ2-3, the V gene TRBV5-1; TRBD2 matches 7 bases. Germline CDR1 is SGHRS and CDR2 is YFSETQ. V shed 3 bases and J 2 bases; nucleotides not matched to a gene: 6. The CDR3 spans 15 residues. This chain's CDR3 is CASSSRGLFTDTQYF. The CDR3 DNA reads TGCGCCAGCAGCTCAAGGGGACTATTCACAGATACGCAGTATTTT. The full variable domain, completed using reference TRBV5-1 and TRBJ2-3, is KAGVTQTPRYLIKTRGQQVTLSCSPISGHRSVSWYQQTPGQGLQFLFEYFSETQRNKGNFPGRFSGRQFSNSRSEMNVSTLELGDSALYLCASSSRGLFTDTQYFGPGTRLTVL.

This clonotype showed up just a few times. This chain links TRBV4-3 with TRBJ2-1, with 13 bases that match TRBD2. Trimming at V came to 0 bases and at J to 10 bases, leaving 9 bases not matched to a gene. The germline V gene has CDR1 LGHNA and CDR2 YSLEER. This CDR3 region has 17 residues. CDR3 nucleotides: TGCGCCAGCAGCCAAGATCTACTAGCGGGGGGGCCGGAGGAGCAGTTCTTC. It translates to CASSQDLLAGGPEEQFF.